These 5 T cell receptor beta chains came from one sample sequenced in a study of molecular identifiers for immune sequencing clone quantification. One entry per CDR3 protein, called by TCRdb with MiXCR from the PCR reads. The table has over 90,000 distinct CDR3 sequences, under 40% seen once; the top ten hold roughly 10%. Sequencing input: naive CD8+ T cells from blood, with Jurkat cell RNA spiked in. Subset specified: FACS-sorted CD8+CD4-CCR7+CD45RA+ naive T cells. The receptors were gathered from a human donor in good health. Some libraries in this study had Jurkat cell RNA spiked in.

This clonotype showed up just a few times. The V call is TRBV14, the J call TRBJ2-5, with no clear D. Germline lookup yields CDR1 SGHDN and CDR2 FVKESK. Trimming stripped 4 bases from V and 2 bases from J, with 17 bases between. This CDR3 has 16 residues. The CDR3: CASSPLKIPGQETQYF. CDR3 in DNA: TGTGCCAGCAGCCCTCTAAAGATCCCCGGGCAAGAGACCCAGTACTTC. The full variable domain, completed using reference TRBV14 and TRBJ2-5, is EAGVTQFPSHSVIEKGQTVTLRCDPISGHDNLYWYRRVMGKEIKFLLHFVKESKQDESGMPNNRFLAERTGGTYSTLKVQPAELEDSGVYFCASSPLKIPGQETQYFGPGTRLLVL.

This rearrangement joins TRBV9 to TRBJ2-7; D possibly corresponds to TRBD2 (5 bases). Germline CDR1 is SGDLS and CDR2 is YYNGEE. The V end lost 0 bases, the J end lost 5 bases, and 15 bases lay between the germline ends. This CDR3 contains 15 residues. The CDR3 spells CASSVEVTGRDEQYF. In DNA, the CDR3 is TGTGCCAGCAGCGTAGAAGTAACGGGAAGGGACGAGCAGTACTTC.

This clonotype was observed at least ten times. The rearrangement uses TRBV27 and TRBJ2-3; a weak D match, TRBD1 (6 bases). This CDR3 has 15 residues. Germline V gives CDR1 MNHEY, CDR2 SMNVEV (reference sequence). The V and J ends lost 1 base and 0 bases respectively, with 8 bases between them. The CDR3 sequence is CASSLWTASTDTQYF. CDR3 nucleotides: TGTGCCAGCAGTTTATGGACAGCCAGCACAGATACGCAGTATTTT.

This clonotype came up a few times. The chain joins TRBV28 to TRBJ2-6; the match to TRBD1 covers 8 bases. The CDR3 runs 17 residues. Germline V gene lookup returns CDR1 MDHEN and CDR2 SYDVKM. J lost 4 bases, V lost 2 bases, and 7 bases had no gene match. The CDR3 DNA is TGTGCCAGCAGTTTACCAGGGGGCGTTTACGGGGCCAACGTCCTGACTTTC. It specifies CASSLPGGVYGANVLTF.

With respect to this clonotype: In this CDR3 the conserved last residue, phenylalanine or tryptophan, is missing, so a read error is likely. No DNA is shown, since the ends of the CDR3 on it are uncertain; the CDR3 is the one TCRdb lists. The chain links TRBV6-2 or TRBV6-3 to TRBJ1-1; TRBD1, the D gene given by the table, was not confirmed from the DNA. The CDR3 totals 14 residues, both ends included. Germline V gene sequence: CDR1 MNHEY, CDR2 SVGEGT. The CDR3 is CASNVVRGHPEAYY.